Below are 3 T cell receptor beta chains sequenced from a single sample in a study of human T cells and chemical hapten exposure. Time point: patch test 2, 6 weeks after DPC sensitization. Treatment given: therapeutic diphenylcyclopropenone sensitization with weekly scalp DPC. TCRdb passed the RACE reads through MiXCR, listing each CDR3 protein once. The profile shows roughly 380,000 distinct CDR3 sequences, nearly 6.5% of them singletons. The sequences come from whole blood, collected in connection with sensitization to the hapten diphenylcyclopropenone (DPC). The receptors shown here come from a woman between 18 and 30 years old with alopecia areata. Some clones in this sample may be carry-over from other donors' samples.

This rearrangement joins TRBV24-1 to TRBJ2-5, with D possibly matching TRBD2 (5 bases). Trimming pared 1 base from V and 4 bases from J, leaving 9 bases between. Germline V gene sequence: CDR1 KGHDR, CDR2 SFDVKD. There are 14 residues in the CDR3. The DNA for the CDR3 is TGTGCCACCAGTGATTTAGGAGGTGGAGAGACCCAGTACTTC. This sequence encodes CATSDLGGGETQYF.

This clonotype was observed a handful of times. V usage is TRBV19 and J usage is TRBJ1-1, with a tentative D call TRBD1 (5 bases). Germline assignment: CDR1 LNHDA and CDR2 SQIVND (reference sequence). Trimming removed 6 bases from V and 4 bases from J, with 18 bases in between. CDR3 size: 15 residues. The CDR3 sequence: CASSLGGWGGTEAFF. The CDR3 DNA is TGTGCCAGTAGCCTGGGGGGTTGGGGCGGCACTGAAGCTTTCTTT. The variable domain in full, completed from reference TRBV19 and TRBJ1-1, reads DGGITQSPKYLFRKEGQNVTLSCEQNLNHDAMYWYRQDPGQGLRLIYYSQIVNDFQKGDIAEGYSVSREKKESFPLTVTSAQKNPTAFYLCASSLGGWGGTEAFFGQGTRLTVV.

This sequence joins TRBV4-1 and TRBJ2-1; D uncertain. This CDR3 contains 15 residues. Germline-derived CDR1 and CDR2 are MGHRA and YSYEKL. The V end was cut by 2 bases, the J end by 1 base, with 9 bases between. In nucleotides, the CDR3 is TGCGCCAGCAGCCAAATGACGGTTTCCTACAATGAGCAGTTCTTC. Translation: CASSQMTVSYNEQFF.